This T cell receptor (beta chain) was profiled in a study of T-cell memory formation after mild COVID-19. CDR1 is LGHDT and CDR2 is YNNKEL in the germline V gene (reference sequence). J was trimmed by 3 bases and V by 2 bases; bases with no gene match: 9. The length of the CDR3 is 19 residues. Study conclusions and caveats: Researchers found some responding clones in pre-infection memory, a sign that cross-reactive memory joined.

The sample holds many counts of this clonotype. The antigen is undetermined. One entry per CDR3 protein, called by TCRdb with MiXCR from the 5' RACE reads. This table holds approximately 54,000 distinct CDR3 sequences, 10% to 15% found once. Sequencing was carried out using PBMCs or a T cell subset sorted from them (not recorded which). This TCR came from a young man who had mild COVID-19 (a few samples of this study predate the infection). Cell type and time point are not known. The chain couples TRBV3-1 to TRBJ2-3; 15 nucleotides line up with TRBD2. CDR3 DNA sequence: TGTGCCAGCAGCCAAAAGGGACTAGCGGGGGGCCTTCGAACAGATACGCAGTATTTT. Amino acids: CASSQKGLAGGLRTDTQYF.